The 4 T cell receptor beta chains presented below share a single source sample, sequenced in a study of cytomegalovirus exposure and HLA in healthy donors. The PCR had 60 Vbeta and 13 Jbeta primers. TCRdb keeps only in-frame clones here, not all; method: immunoSEQ multiplex PCR. The sample yields around 100,000 clones, about 79% seen once. Sequencing input: PBMCs. Receptors originate from a woman younger than 30 in good health and CMV-seropositive.

V and J are TRBV6-5 and TRBJ1-3; 7 bases map to TRBD1. The CDR3 extends over 16 amino acids. V shed 4 bases, J shed 2 bases, and the junction held 8 bases outside the gene matches. Germline CDR1 MNHEY, CDR2 SVGAGI. CDR3: CASSLSRDSTGNTIYF. The CDR3 nucleotides read TGTGCCAGCAGTTTATCCCGGGACAGCACTGGAAACACCATATATTTT.

As for this clone: An end of the junction does not agree with germline; a read error may underlie this. The gene calls are TRBV4-2 and TRBJ2-5, with D maybe TRBD1 (6 bases). The DNA end is more similar to TRBJ2-7, so the J call may be wrong. This CDR3 is 17 amino acids long. The germline V gene has CDR1 LGHNA and CDR2 YNFKEQ. CDR3 bases: TGTGTCAGCAGCCAAGCCGGGACATATGGGGGTTCCTACGAGCAGTACTTC. Its protein is CVSSQAGTYGGSYEQYF.

V usage is TRBV5-1 and J usage is TRBJ2-7; possible D gene TRBD2, 6 bases. Germline CDR1 SGHRS, CDR2 YFSETQ. This CDR3 region has 14 residues. Trimming took off 3 bases at V and 2 bases at J, with 12 bases between the two ends. The CDR3 DNA reads TGCGCCAGCAGCTGGGGGGACTTGACCTACGAGCAGTACTTC. It translates to CASSWGDLTYEQYF.

This clone was counted many times. The V and J genes are TRBV7-9 and TRBJ2-1, with 7 bases matching TRBD2. CDR1 is SEHNR, CDR2 FQNEAQ, per germline (reference sequence). The junction had 7 bases not matched to a gene; V was cut back by 2 bases and J by 6 bases. This CDR3 is built from 15 residues. CDR3 sequence reads: CASSLPSGTSNEQFF. CDR3 DNA sequence: TGTGCCAGCAGCTTACCCAGCGGGACCTCCAATGAGCAGTTCTTC.